Below are 15 T cell receptor beta chains sequenced from a single sample in a study of T cells after somatic rescue of genetic block. Repertoires were generated with immunoSEQ multiplex PCR, while TCRdb's copy carries only in-frame clones and drops some. Among tens of thousands of clones, 85% to 90% were seen once, and the ten largest hold roughly 1.7%. The sequenced sample was peripheral blood mononuclear cells (PBMCs). These receptors were obtained from a woman between 18 and 30 years old.

This chain connects TRBV5-4 to TRBJ2-7, with 9 positions matching TRBD2. Trimming cost V 4 bases and J 0 bases; bases outside gene matches: 11. The CDR3 covers 17 residues. The germline gives CDR1 SGHNT, CDR2 YYREEE (reference sequence). CDR3 protein: CASSPPGREGPSYEQYF. CDR3 in DNA: TGTGCCAGCAGCCCTCCCGGGCGGGAGGGCCCCTCCTACGAGCAGTACTTC.

The chain carries TRBV5-6 and TRBJ2-7, with a weak D call TRBD2 (6 bases). Deletions cut 4 bases from V and 2 bases from J, with 16 bases between. This CDR3 spans 15 amino acids. Germline V CDR1 and CDR2: SGHDT, YYEEEE. The CDR3 nucleotides are TGTGCCAGCAGCCGGACGGGAGCGGACCCCTACGAGCAGTACTTC. Translated, it gives CASSRTGADPYEQYF.

A few counts support this clone. The chain has TRBV11-2 and TRBJ1-4; the D gene is possibly TRBD1 (5 bases). Germline-derived CDR1 and CDR2 are SGHAT and FQNNGV. V shed 0 bases and J shed 0 bases, with 8 bases lying between them. The CDR3 runs to 16 residues. The CDR3 DNA sequence: TGTGCCAGCAGCTTAGACAGGGCTGCAACTAATGAAAAACTGTTTTTT. It codes for CASSLDRAATNEKLFF. The variable domain in full, completed from reference TRBV11-2 and TRBJ1-4, reads EAGVAQSPRYKIIEKRQSVAFWCNPISGHATLYWYQQILGQGPKLLIQFQNNGVVDDSQLPKDRFSAERLKGVDSTLKIQPAKLEDSAVYLCASSLDRAATNEKLFFGSGTQLSVL.

The J gene is TRBJ2-5, the V gene TRBV27; D uncertain. The germline V and J ends were trimmed by 8 bases and 4 bases, with 8 bases remaining between them. From germline, CDR1 is MNHEY and CDR2 SMNVEV (reference sequence). This CDR3 region has 11 residues. The CDR3 sequence is CASGIIETQYF. The CDR3 coding sequence is TGTGCCAGCGGAATCATAGAGACCCAGTACTTC.

The V and J genes are TRBV5-1 and TRBJ2-5, with D tentatively TRBD2 (6 bases). This CDR3 comprises 16 residues. The V end lost 0 bases, the J end lost 5 bases, and 17 bases lay between the germline ends. The germline V gene has CDR1 SGHRS and CDR2 YFSETQ. CDR3 loop: CASSLAPQGGGETQYF. The DNA for the CDR3 is TGCGCCAGCAGCTTGGCCCCCCAGGGAGGTGGTGAGACCCAGTACTTC.

This clone was seen once. V and J are TRBV28 and TRBJ2-7, with 12 bases matching TRBD1. CDR1 is MDHEN, CDR2 SYDVKM, per germline. The CDR3 has 17 amino acids. V lost 4 bases and J lost 4; bases outside the gene matches: 11. The CDR3 region is CASSSPGQGAGWYEQYF. The DNA for the CDR3 is TGTGCCAGCAGTTCTCCGGGACAGGGGGCGGGTTGGTACGAGCAGTACTTC.

The rearrangement joins TRBV27 to TRBJ2-7, with D tentatively TRBD2 (6 bases). CDR3 length equals 13 residues. V was pared by 6 bases and J by 7 bases, with 16 bases between. Germline loops: CDR1 MNHEY, CDR2 SMNVEV (reference sequence). CDR3 residues: CASSLWGAGEQYF. The CDR3 DNA reads as TGTGCCAGCAGCCTCTGGGGAGCGGGTGAGCAGTACTTC.

The gene calls are TRBV18 and TRBJ2-7; tentative D call: TRBD1 (5 bases). Per the germline V gene, CDR1 is KGHSH and CDR2 is LQKENI. The length of the CDR3 is 14 residues. The V end was cut by 0 bases, the J end by 4 bases, with 10 bases between. The CDR3 DNA sequence: TGTGCCAGCTCACCACCGCCTGGGGCATACGAGCAGTACTTC. Translated, it gives CASSPPPGAYEQYF.

The V call is TRBV27, the J call TRBJ1-2, with D possibly TRBD1 on 6 matching bases. The CDR3 is 13 residues long. The V and J ends lost 6 bases and 3 bases respectively, with 11 bases between them. From germline, CDR1 is MNHEY and CDR2 SMNVEV (reference sequence). The CDR3 loop reads CASRGGTDYGYTF. Here the CDR3 DNA reads TGTGCCAGCAGAGGGGGGACGGACTATGGCTACACCTTC.

V gene TRBV4-3 combines with J gene TRBJ1-2, with 7 bases fitting TRBD1. The germline V gene encodes CDR1 LGHNA and CDR2 YSLEER. The junction had 6 bases not matched to a gene; V was cut back by 0 bases and J by 8 bases. This CDR3 contains 14 residues. In DNA form, the CDR3 reads TGCGCCAGCAGCCAAGAGAGGGGGCTGGGCGGCTACACCTTC. Protein product: CASSQERGLGGYTF.

The chain joins TRBV9 to TRBJ2-7, with 8 bases fitting TRBD1. J was trimmed by 2 bases and V by 4 bases; bases with no gene match: 14. The germline V gene has CDR1 SGDLS and CDR2 YYNGEE. The CDR3 consists of 17 residues. CDR3 amino acids: CASSPYAGQGIPYEQYF. The CDR3 bases are TGTGCCAGCAGCCCCTATGCCGGACAGGGAATACCCTACGAGCAGTACTTC.

The chain recombines TRBV6-1 with TRBJ2-7; 9 positions match TRBD1. The CDR3 consists of 14 residues. Germline trimming cut 6 bases from V and 2 bases from J; bases unmatched to any gene: 5. Germline values: CDR1 MNHNS, CDR2 SASEGT. The CDR3 loop is CASRVTGGPYEQYF. Written as DNA, the CDR3 is TGTGCCAGCAGAGTGACAGGGGGGCCCTACGAGCAGTACTTC.

The chain carries TRBV5-5 and TRBJ1-2, with 7 bases fitting TRBD1. V lost 4 bases to trimming and J lost 3 bases; unmatched junction nucleotides: 6. The V gene's germline CDR1 is SGHKS and CDR2 YYEKEE (reference sequence). The CDR3 length is 14 residues. CDR3 region: CASSVGDSHYGYTF. For the CDR3, the DNA is TGTGCCAGCAGCGTAGGGGACAGCCACTATGGCTACACCTTC.

V and J are TRBV6-5 and TRBJ1-3, with D unresolved. Germline CDR1 reads MNHEY; CDR2 reads SVGAGI. The CDR3 spans 15 residues. The ends were cut back, 6 bases at V and 0 bases at J, with 12 bases in the middle. CDR3 sequence reads: CASRSALSSGNTIYF. In DNA form, the CDR3 reads TGTGCCAGCAGATCCGCTTTAAGCTCTGGAAACACCATATATTTT.

This rearrangement joins TRBV7-9 to TRBJ2-6; tentatively, D is TRBD1 (5 bases). The V gene lost 5 bases and the J gene lost 4 bases, with 18 bases spanning the gap. CDR3 length: 17 residues. Germline V gene lookup returns CDR1 SEHNR and CDR2 FQNEAQ (reference sequence). The CDR3: CASSHEVRAQGANVLTF. In nucleotides, the CDR3 is TGTGCCAGCAGCCATGAGGTCAGGGCCCAGGGGGCCAACGTCCTGACTTTC.